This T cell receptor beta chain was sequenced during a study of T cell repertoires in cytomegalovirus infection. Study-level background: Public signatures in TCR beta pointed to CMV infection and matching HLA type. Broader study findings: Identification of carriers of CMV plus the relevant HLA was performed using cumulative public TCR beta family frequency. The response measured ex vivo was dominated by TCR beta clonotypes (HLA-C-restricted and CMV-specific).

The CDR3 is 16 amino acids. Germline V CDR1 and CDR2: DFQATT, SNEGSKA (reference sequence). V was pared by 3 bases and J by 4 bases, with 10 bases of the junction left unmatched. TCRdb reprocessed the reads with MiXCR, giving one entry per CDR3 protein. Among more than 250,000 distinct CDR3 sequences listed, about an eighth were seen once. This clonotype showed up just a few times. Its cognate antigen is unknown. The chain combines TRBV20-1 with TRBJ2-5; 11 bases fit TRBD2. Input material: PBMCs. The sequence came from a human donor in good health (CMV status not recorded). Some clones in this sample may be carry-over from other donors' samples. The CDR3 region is CSASVLAGGGGETQYF. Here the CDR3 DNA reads TGCAGTGCTAGTGTCCTAGCGGGAGGCGGCGGAGAGACCCAGTACTTC.